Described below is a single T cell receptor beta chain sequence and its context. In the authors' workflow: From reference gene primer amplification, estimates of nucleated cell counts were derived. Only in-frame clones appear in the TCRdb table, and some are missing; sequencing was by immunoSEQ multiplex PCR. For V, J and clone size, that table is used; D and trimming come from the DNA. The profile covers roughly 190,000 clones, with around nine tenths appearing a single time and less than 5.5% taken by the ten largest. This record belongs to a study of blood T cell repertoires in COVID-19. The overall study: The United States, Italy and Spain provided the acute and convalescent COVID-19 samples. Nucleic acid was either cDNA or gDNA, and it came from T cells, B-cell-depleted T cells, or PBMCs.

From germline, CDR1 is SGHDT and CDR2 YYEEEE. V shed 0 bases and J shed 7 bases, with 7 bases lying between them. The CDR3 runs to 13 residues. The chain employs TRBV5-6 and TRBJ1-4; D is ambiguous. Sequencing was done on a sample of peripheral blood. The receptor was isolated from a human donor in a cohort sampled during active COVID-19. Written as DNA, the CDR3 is TGTGCCAGCAGCTTGGGCAGTCCTGAAAAACTGTTTTTT. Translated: CASSLGSPEKLFF.